This T cell receptor beta chain appears in the sequencing data of a study of blood T cell repertoires in COVID-19. In the study overall: Whether acute or convalescent, the COVID-19 samples came from the United States, Italy and Spain. Sources were T cells, B-cell-depleted T cells, or PBMCs; the material itself was cDNA or gDNA.

Per the original data handling: Estimates of nucleated cell counts were drawn from the amplification of reference gene primers. The protocol was immunoSEQ multiplex PCR, while the TCRdb copy is restricted to in-frame clones and leaves out a portion. V and J calls and clone size come straight from that table; D and trimming were deduced from the DNA. The table includes around 140,000 clones, roughly three quarters detected once. The receptor's source is a woman aged 55 to 70 with acute or convalescent COVID-19. The specimen was peripheral blood.

The CDR3 reads CATSDPQGQTYNEQFF. CDR3 nucleotide sequence: TGTGCCACCAGTGATCCCCAGGGACAGACATACAATGAGCAGTTCTTC. The genes are TRBV24-1 and TRBJ2-1; TRBD1 agrees at 7 bases. Germline CDR1 is KGHDR and CDR2 is SFDVKD. The trim removed 3 bases at V and 4 bases at J, leaving 8 bases unmatched. CDR3 length equals 16 residues.